Included here is one T cell receptor (beta chain) sequence, with context. These data belong to a study of T cell repertoires in cytomegalovirus infection. Germline V gene sequence: CDR1 SGHAT, CDR2 FQNNGV. CDR3 length: 14 residues. V lost 1 base to trimming and J lost 3 bases, with 9 bases between them. From the reads, TCRdb called clonotypes with MiXCR, one entry per CDR3 protein. This sample carries approximately 240,000 distinct CDR3 sequences, 9% to 15% of them seen once, and the ten largest clones take 1.5% to 2%. The receptor comes from a human donor in good health (CMV status not recorded). Some clones in this sample may be carry-over from other donors' samples. The V gene is TRBV11-2, the J gene TRBJ2-5, with no clear D. Sequenced sample: PBMCs. In nucleotides, the CDR3 is TGTGCCAGCAGCTTAGTGGGTGGCAAAGAGACCCAGTACTTC. This sequence encodes CASSLVGGKETQYF.